One T cell receptor (beta chain) is described in this entry. Each patient experienced a relapse that followed autologous stem cell transplantation, and brentuximab vedotin exposure varied. The sample originates from a study of PD-1 blockade in classical Hodgkin lymphoma. The repertoire was sequenced with immunoSEQ multiplex PCR; TCRdb's copy has only in-frame clones and lacks some. The table shows roughly 40,000 clones, with about 71% occurring only once. The origin of this receptor is a human donor with classical Hodgkin lymphoma. The source was peripheral blood mononuclear cells (PBMCs), collected at baseline.

The CDR3 region has the DNA TGTGCCAGTAGTATGGGGGGCAACGGATTCAGCGAGCAGTTCTTC. Protein: CASSMGGNGFSEQFF. The rearrangement joins TRBV19 to TRBJ2-1; D is perhaps TRBD1 or TRBD2 (6 bases each). V shed 3 bases and J shed 10 bases, with 19 bases lying between them. The CDR3 covers 15 residues. CDR1 is LNHDA, CDR2 SQIVND, per germline (reference sequence).